The 31 T cell receptor beta chains below come from one sample, sequenced in a study of naive and memory T cell subsets. Study-wide points: Naive repertoires, especially CD8, held a few larger clonotypes, possibly memory cells re-expressing CD45RA.

Their antigens are not known. Two oligonucleotides, mixed equimolar, formed the beta constant-region primer covering TRBC1 and TRBC2. Four rounds of PCR amplified the ligated cDNA using nested alpha and beta constant-region primers plus SP2. TCRdb re-called the UMI-ligation and nested PCR reads through MiXCR, storing one row per CDR3 protein. Counted here are over 100,000 distinct CDR3 sequences, 13% to 15% occurring once; the ten biggest clones make up 2.5% to 3.5%. The sequenced sample was naive CD8+ T cells from blood. These receptors all come from a human donor in good health.

The table lists this clonotype with a few counts. The chain combines TRBV4-3 with TRBJ2-6; TRBD2 might be the D (5 bases). This CDR3 has 19 residues. Germline CDR1 and CDR2: LGHNA and YSLEER. V lost 0 bases and J 0 bases, leaving 15 bases between the germline ends. This CDR3 is CASSQDPRTGGSGANVLTF. The CDR3 region has the DNA TGCGCCAGCAGCCAAGATCCGAGGACTGGCGGCTCTGGGGCCAACGTCCTGACTTTC.

V is TRBV7-3 and J is TRBJ2-7, with D possibly called TRBD1 or TRBD2 (5 bases each). Germline CDR1 is SGHTA and CDR2 is FQGTGA. CDR3 length equals 14 residues. V was cut by 3 bases and J by 5 bases, with 14 bases left in between. CDR3 loop: CASSFGGTGNEQYF. The CDR3 nucleotides are TGTGCCAGCAGCTTTGGGGGTACAGGTAACGAGCAGTACTTC.

J is TRBJ2-1 and V is TRBV28, with 9 bases that match TRBD1. The V gene's germline CDR1 is MDHEN and CDR2 SYDVKM. The CDR3 totals 15 residues. V lost 2 bases and J lost 5; bases outside the gene matches: 4. CDR3 bases: TGTGCCAGCAGTTTAGGGACAGGGTTTCACAATGAGCAGTTCTTC. It encodes CASSLGTGFHNEQFF.

The gene calls are TRBV10-3 and TRBJ2-7; D not certain. Germline loops: CDR1 ENHRY, CDR2 SYGVKD. Trimming took 2 bases from V and 5 from J, leaving 10 bases between them. The CDR3 length is 13 residues. The chain's CDR3 is CAISEVISDEQYF. In DNA form, the CDR3 reads TGTGCCATCAGTGAGGTAATTTCGGACGAGCAGTACTTC.

The chain carries TRBV24-1 and TRBJ2-1; a possible D gene is TRBD2 (5 bases). Germline values: CDR1 KGHDR, CDR2 SFDVKD. This CDR3 spans 13 amino acids. Trimming pared 6 bases from V and 1 base from J, leaving 6 bases between. The CDR3 loop is CATSTGSYNEQFF. For the CDR3, the DNA is TGTGCCACCAGTACGGGGTCCTACAATGAGCAGTTCTTC.

This clonotype has just a few counts. The chain employs TRBV19 and TRBJ2-7; 7 bases fit TRBD1. The CDR3 has 14 residues. CDR1 is LNHDA and CDR2 is SQIVND in the germline V gene (reference sequence). V shed 7 bases, J shed 0 bases, and the junction held 6 bases outside the gene matches. The CDR3 DNA sequence: TGTGCCAGTAAGGGACAGTCGTCCTCCTACGAGCAGTACTTC. Encoded protein: CASKGQSSSYEQYF.

V and J are TRBV6-6 and TRBJ1-4; D is unclear. This CDR3 is 16 amino acids long. Germline CDR1 is MNHNY and CDR2 is SVGAGI (reference sequence). Trimming pared 3 bases from V and 0 bases from J, leaving 11 bases between. The CDR3 sequence: CASSYQQLTTNEKLFF. The CDR3 nucleotides are TGTGCCAGCAGTTATCAACAGCTAACAACTAATGAAAAACTGTTTTTT.

This clonotype occurred a few times. The chain employs TRBV4-3 and TRBJ1-1; D unresolved. V gave up 1 base and J gave up 1 base, with 16 bases separating them. CDR3 length: 17 amino acids. Germline assignment: CDR1 LGHNA and CDR2 YSLEER. The CDR3: CASSQGGVAVGNTEAFF. CDR3 bases: TGCGCCAGCAGCCAAGGAGGTGTGGCCGTGGGGAACACTGAAGCTTTCTTT.

In its sample, this clonotype was seen a few times. V is TRBV7-6 and J is TRBJ2-1, with 10 bases matching TRBD1. This CDR3 spans 17 amino acids. Germline-derived CDR1 and CDR2 are SGHVS and FNYEAQ. V lost 5 bases to trimming and J lost 0 bases; unmatched junction nucleotides: 7. In DNA, the CDR3 is TGTGCCAGCAGCCAGCACCGGGACAGGGGCTCCTACAATGAGCAGTTCTTC. Translating gives CASSQHRDRGSYNEQFF.

The chain combines TRBV7-9 with TRBJ2-7; D uncertain. Trimming pared 0 bases from V and 2 bases from J, leaving 8 bases between. Germline V lookup: CDR1 SEHNR, CDR2 FQNEAQ (reference sequence). CDR3 size: 14 residues. CDR3 DNA: TGTGCCAGCAGCTTAGCTGGCTCAACCTACGAGCAGTACTTC. Residues: CASSLAGSTYEQYF.

This clonotype was observed a handful of times. J is TRBJ1-6 and V is TRBV4-3; a possible D gene is TRBD1 (5 bases). In germline, CDR1 is LGHNA, CDR2 YSLEER. Trimming pared 1 base from V and 0 bases from J, leaving 22 bases between. CDR3 size: 21 residues. The CDR3 DNA follows: TGCGCCAGCAGCCAAGGACCGGAGGGTTGGGGGGGGAGCTCCTATAATTCACCCCTCCACTTT. It encodes CASSQGPEGWGGSSYNSPLHF.

V usage is TRBV30 and J usage is TRBJ2-7; D not resolved. Germline V gene data show CDR1 as GTSNPN and CDR2 as SVGIG (reference sequence). The CDR3 is made up of 14 amino acids. Between the trimmed V and J ends, which lost 4 bases and 3 bases, there was a span of 16 bases. The CDR3 bases are TGTGCCTGGACCCTTCTGGCAACCGACTACGAGCAGTACTTC. As protein: CAWTLLATDYEQYF. Variable domain in full (rest from reference TRBV30 and TRBJ2-7): SQTIHQWPATLVQPVGSPLSLECTVEGTSNPNLYWYRQAAGRGLQLLFYSVGIGQISSEVPQNLSASRPQDRQFILSSKKLLLSDSGFYLCAWTLLATDYEQYFGPGTRLTVT.

J is TRBJ2-3 and V is TRBV3-1, with TRBD2 matching 10 bases. The V and J ends lost 2 bases and 4 bases, in that order; junction bases with no gene match: 3. CDR1 is LGHDT and CDR2 is YNNKEL in the germline V gene (reference sequence). The CDR3 has 15 residues. The CDR3 bases are TGTGCCAGCAGCCAAAGCCTAGCGGGGGCAGATACGCAGTATTTT. It is translated as CASSQSLAGADTQYF.

The table lists this clonotype with a few counts. The rearrangement joins TRBV28 to TRBJ2-1; the D gene is possibly TRBD2 (5 bases). The V and J ends lost 10 bases and 3 bases respectively, with 13 bases between them. This CDR3 contains 13 residues. Germline V gene data show CDR1 as MDHEN and CDR2 as SYDVKM. The CDR3 DNA reads as TGTGCCATCCTCTCCGGGAACTACAATGAGCAGTTCTTC. Its translation is CAILSGNYNEQFF.

CDR3 residues: CATSLGLAGAAPSNEQFF. The CDR3, as DNA: TGTGCCACCAGCCTGGGACTAGCGGGCGCCGCCCCGTCCAATGAGCAGTTCTTC. The chain employs TRBV19 and TRBJ2-1, with 12 bases fitting TRBD2. CDR1 is LNHDA and CDR2 is SQIVND in the germline V gene (reference sequence). The CDR3 has 18 residues. The junction had 19 bases not matched to a gene; V was cut back by 10 bases and J by 6 bases.

The V gene is TRBV6-6, the J gene TRBJ1-1; tentatively, D is TRBD1 (6 bases). Germline V gene data show CDR1 as MNHNY and CDR2 as SVGAGI (reference sequence). CDR3 size: 12 residues. V lost 6 bases and J lost 6, with 11 bases in between. For the CDR3, the DNA is TGTGCCAGCAGCTCAGGGGAGTCTGAAGCTTTCTTT. Its protein is CASSSGESEAFF.

This clonotype was seen at least ten times. The chain joins TRBV19 to TRBJ2-2; 7 nucleotides match TRBD1. Germline V gene sequence: CDR1 LNHDA, CDR2 SQIVND (reference sequence). CDR3 length: 14 amino acids. V was pared by 6 bases and J by 2 bases, with 3 bases of the junction left unmatched. CDR3 nucleotide sequence: TGTGCCAGTAGACAGGGGCAAAACACCGGGGAGCTGTTTTTT. Translated: CASRQGQNTGELFF.

This clonotype turned up a few times. The rearrangement uses TRBV27 and TRBJ2-7; the D gene is possibly TRBD1 (5 bases). Germline CDR1 reads MNHEY; CDR2 reads SMNVEV (reference sequence). V was pared by 6 bases and J by 3 bases, with 9 bases between. The CDR3 covers 12 residues. CDR3 sequence: CASSRVGYEQYF. In DNA, the CDR3 is TGTGCCAGCAGCAGGGTCGGCTACGAGCAGTACTTC.

The gene calls are TRBV3-1 and TRBJ2-5; weak D call: TRBD2 (5 bases). The V gene lost 5 bases and the J gene lost 5 bases, with 18 bases spanning the gap. This CDR3 has 15 residues. Germline-derived CDR1 and CDR2 are LGHDT and YNNKEL (reference sequence). This chain's CDR3 is CASSARASGWETQYF. CDR3 nucleotide sequence: TGTGCCAGCAGCGCAAGAGCGTCGGGGTGGGAGACCCAGTACTTC.

The genes are TRBV12-3 or TRBV12-4 and TRBJ2-1; weak D call: TRBD1 (5 bases). The CDR3 has 18 amino acids. V lost 8 bases to trimming and J lost 14 bases, with 37 bases between them. In DNA form, the CDR3 reads TGTGCCAGCCGAGTGAACAGACCCGGACATACCACCTACAATGGGGAGTTCTTC. Its protein is CASRVNRPGHTTYNGEFF.

In its sample, this clonotype was seen many times. The chain couples TRBV6-2 or TRBV6-3 to TRBJ2-5; 7 bases line up with TRBD2. V lost 2 bases to trimming and J lost 5 bases; unmatched junction nucleotides: 17. This CDR3 contains 18 residues. CDR1 and CDR2 from the germline V gene are MNHEY and SVGEGT. The CDR3 coding sequence is TGTGCCAGCAGTTACAGTACCCAGCGGGACCCCTATGAGGAGACCCAGTACTTC. Protein product: CASSYSTQRDPYEETQYF.

This sequence joins TRBV4-3 and TRBJ1-1; 7 positions agree with TRBD1. CDR1 LGHNA and CDR2 YSLEER come from the germline V gene. The J segment lost 11 bases and the V segment lost 0 bases, leaving 6 bases of the junction unmatched. The CDR3 contains 13 residues. The CDR3 DNA reads as TGCGCCAGCAGCCAAGATAGAGGGGGCCGGGCTTTCTTT. Protein product: CASSQDRGGRAFF.

V and J are TRBV6-1 and TRBJ2-1, with 8 bases fitting TRBD1. Germline CDR1 reads MNHNS; CDR2 reads SASEGT. V lost 7 bases to trimming and J lost 2 bases; unmatched junction nucleotides: 7. CDR3 length equals 15 residues. CDR3 residues: CASTSDRAAYNEQFF. The CDR3 DNA follows: TGTGCCAGCACTTCGGACAGGGCGGCCTACAATGAGCAGTTCTTC.

The rearrangement links TRBV27 to TRBJ1-2, with a weak D call TRBD1 (6 bases). Trimming took off 6 bases at V and 6 bases at J, with 17 bases between the two ends. Germline CDR1 and CDR2: MNHEY and SMNVEV (reference sequence). The CDR3 runs to 14 residues. The CDR3 spells CASRVTWRGDGYTF. DNA for the CDR3: TGTGCCAGCAGGGTGACATGGAGGGGGGATGGCTACACCTTC.

This clonotype came up a few times. The chain is built from TRBV10-3 and TRBJ2-7; a possible D gene is TRBD2 (6 bases). CDR3 length equals 13 residues. Trimming cost V 9 bases and J 0 bases, with 12 bases left between them. Germline V gene lookup returns CDR1 ENHRY and CDR2 SYGVKD. The CDR3 sequence: CAIAGDSSYEQYF. The CDR3 nucleotides are TGTGCCATAGCGGGCGATAGCTCCTACGAGCAGTACTTC.

This clonotype was recorded at least ten times. The rearrangement joins TRBV20-1 to TRBJ2-7; no clear D gene. The CDR3 loop spans 12 amino acids. V lost 0 bases, J lost 3 bases, and 6 bases lay in between. CDR1 is DFQATT, CDR2 SNEGSKA, per germline (reference sequence). Written as DNA, the CDR3 is TGCAGTGCTAGAGACATGAACTACGAGCAGTACTTC. Its translation: CSARDMNYEQYF.

With respect to this clonotype: One base away lies a much larger clone, so this may be a sequencing read error. This sequence joins TRBV7-8 and TRBJ2-7, with D possibly being TRBD1 or TRBD2 (5 bases each). The CDR3 has 15 amino acids. CDR1 is SGHVS, CDR2 FQNEAQ, per germline. V was cut by 1 base and J by 3 bases, with 13 bases left in between. The CDR3 spells CASSLVRGAVYEQYF. The CDR3 DNA reads as TGTGCCAGCAGCTTAGTGAGAGGGGCGGTCTACGAGCAGTACTTC. Drawing the rest from reference TRBV7-8 and TRBJ2-7, the complete variable domain is GAGVSQSPRYKVAKRGQDVALRCDPISGHVSLFWYQQALGQGPEFLTYFQNEAQLDKSGLPSDRFFAERPEGSVSTLKIQRTQQEDSAVYLCASSLVRGAVYEQYFGPGTRLTVT.

V and J are TRBV7-9 and TRBJ2-1; the D gene is possibly TRBD1 (6 bases). Germline loops: CDR1 SEHNR, CDR2 FQNEAQ (reference sequence). This CDR3 comprises 15 residues. V was trimmed by 1 base and J by 3 bases, leaving 10 bases between them. The CDR3, as DNA: TGTGCCAGCAGCTTAGGTCGGACAGACTACAATGAGCAGTTCTTC. Protein: CASSLGRTDYNEQFF.

This chain connects TRBV27 to TRBJ1-2; D not certain. Deletions cut 2 bases from V and 2 bases from J, with 15 bases between. The germline V gene has CDR1 MNHEY and CDR2 SMNVEV (reference sequence). The CDR3 has 16 amino acids. The DNA of the CDR3 is TGTGCCAGCAGTTTAAATCTTGGTGGATTAAACTATGGCTACACCTTC. Its translation is CASSLNLGGLNYGYTF.

This clonotype has a handful of counts. The chain combines TRBV14 with TRBJ2-1; 9 positions agree with TRBD2. CDR1 is SGHDN, CDR2 FVKESK, per germline. V trimming: 1 base; J trimming: 2 bases; junction bases outside the gene matches: 6. CDR3 size: 17 residues. The CDR3 spells CASSQVDLAGTYNEQFF. The CDR3 DNA reads TGTGCCAGCAGCCAAGTGGATCTAGCGGGAACCTACAATGAGCAGTTCTTC.

J is TRBJ2-1 and V is TRBV24-1; TRBD2 matches 8 bases. Trimming cost V 3 bases and J 4 bases; bases outside gene matches: 7. In germline, CDR1 is KGHDR, CDR2 SFDVKD. This CDR3 is 16 amino acids long. In DNA, the CDR3 is TGTGCCACCAGTGATCCCGGGACTAGGAATTACAATGAGCAGTTCTTC. Amino acids: CATSDPGTRNYNEQFF.